The rows below give T cell receptor beta chains drawn from one sample of a study of shared clonotypes between healthy human individuals. Clones were sequenced by immunoSEQ multiplex PCR, and TCRdb holds only the in-frame ones, with some missing. The data contain hundreds of thousands of clones, roughly 72% of them singletons. The sequencing input was PBMCs. The receptors were sampled from a woman in her forties in good health. Some clones in this sample may be carry-over from other donors' samples. Each CDR3 is given with its conserved first and last residue. Only some rows state a clone size, as once, few, many or a class for expanded clones.

j_gene,abundance,v_gene,CDR3aa
TRBJ1-1,few,TRBV9,CASSSSGGVNTEAFF
TRBJ2-1,-,TRBV5-1,CASSRGRADNEQFF
TRBJ2-4,-,TRBV27,CASSPREGDREYF
TRBJ1-2,-,TRBV28,CASSAPPRAYGYTF
TRBJ2-3,once,TRBV5-1,CASSFGLDSDTQYF
TRBJ1-5,-,TRBV4-1,CASSQIPRQGPNQPQHF
TRBJ1-1,-,TRBV2,CASSEEATVEAFF
TRBJ2-3,once,TRBV2,CAGGLVTDTQYF
TRBJ2-7,-,TRBV6-6,CASSDPGTGQYEQYF
TRBJ1-4,once,TRBV6-5,CASSYTDLGKLFF
TRBJ2-5,once,TRBV5-5,CASSLVLKEETQYF
-,-,TRBV30,CAWSVLVRTYEQYF
TRBJ2-1,few,TRBV5-8,CASSSRGRQFF
TRBJ1-5,-,TRBV6-6,CASSLVRLSNQPQHF
TRBJ1-6,once,TRBV5-1,CASSPGADYNSPLHF
TRBJ2-1,-,TRBV2,CASSTGAGTDMGNEQFF
TRBJ2-1,-,TRBV2,CASSDLAGVMGNEQFF
TRBJ1-2,-,TRBV21-1,CASSKGHYTF
TRBJ1-1,-,TRBV10-2,CASTRDSPGGNTEAFF
TRBJ1-4,-,TRBV2,CASSGQNEKLFF
TRBJ1-5,-,TRBV27,CASSLFGTTDYSNQPQHF
TRBJ1-5,many,TRBV6-1,CASSEWGRDQPQHF
TRBJ2-3,-,TRBV10-3,CAITRVPGDTQYF
TRBJ1-5,-,TRBV6-6,CASRGAGHNSNQPQHF
TRBJ2-1,few,TRBV6-5,CASSTKEDGANEQFF
TRBJ2-1,-,TRBV30,CAWSEEYNEQFF
TRBJ2-5,-,TRBV28,CASQTAVGFQETQYF
TRBJ1-4,-,TRBV10-1,CASSESASGKLFF
TRBJ2-7,-,TRBV15,CATRGGTEVYEQYF
TRBJ2-3,-,TRBV6-1,CASKAGQGGADTQYF
TRBJ2-5,-,TRBV11-1,CASSLARTGQETQYF
TRBJ2-3,once,TRBV18,CASSPSQGGTDTQYF
TRBJ2-1,-,TRBV23-1,CASSQSWPGSFLAYNEQFF
TRBJ1-1,-,TRBV6-6,CASFKSLGGMNTEAFF
TRBJ2-7,few,TRBV7-9,CASSLDGPYEQYF
TRBJ2-5,-,TRBV4-3,CASSRLGLDQETQYF
TRBJ1-1,few,TRBV29-1,CSVDEGTEAFF
TRBJ2-2,-,TRBV4-2,CASSQDSGDPGELFF
TRBJ2-2,-,TRBV9,CASSPGGARTGELFF
TRBJ2-1,-,TRBV7-2,CASSSPRTTIYEQFF
TRBJ1-1,-,TRBV18,CASSPTLGGGMNTEAFF
TRBJ1-5,-,TRBV19,CASSAPYRGRTDQPQHF
TRBJ1-6,-,TRBV7-9,CASSRQGEGSPLHF
TRBJ1-1,-,TRBV6-1,CASRLAVDTEAFF
TRBJ2-2,-,TRBV28,CAIKTGDTGELFF
TRBJ1-2,-,TRBV7-5,CASSFPDLYGYTF
TRBJ2-3,-,TRBV5-1,CASSDIQGSSDTQYF
TRBJ2-7,-,TRBV4-1,CASSQDSSTYEQYF
TRBJ2-7,-,TRBV6-1,CASSEGSAKAYEQYF
TRBJ2-7,-,TRBV19,CASTDTGNYEQYF
TRBJ1-2,-,TRBV10-3,CAISETGEAYGYTF
TRBJ2-1,-,TRBV6-6,CASTQGTEQFF
TRBJ2-7,-,TRBV27,CAGFPPGSPYEQYF
TRBJ2-7,-,TRBV5-4,CASSWEGTSYEQYF
TRBJ2-2,-,TRBV5-1,CASSSRMGLAGAGELFF